This entry features one TCR beta chain sequence. Its specific antigen is unknown. The input lacks base qualities; no much larger clone sits a single base away. This sample was taken from a study of OX40 agonist ivuxolimab in advanced cancers. Study-wide context: Ivuxolimab was an agonistic, fully human IgG2 monoclonal antibody directed against OX40 (CD134), a costimulatory receptor. Prior anti-PD-1, anti-PD-L1 or anti-CTLA-4 therapy was permitted, and checkpoint inhibitors had been received by approximately 39% of dose-escalation patients. Partial responses occurred in three dose-escalation patients: two with cutaneous melanoma and one with hepatocellular carcinoma. Of the roughly 52 dose-escalation patients, hepatocellular carcinoma was present in about 19, melanoma in roughly 15, renal cell carcinoma in 9 and head and neck cancer in 9. Peripheral TCRbeta sequencing aimed to test whether ivuxolimab altered TCR sequence diversity and caused clonal T-cell expansion. The monotherapy dose-escalation portion (N ≈ 52 patients) of the phase I ivuxolimab trial is reported in the paper. A male proportion of around 81% and a mean age of approximately 58 years, ranging from roughly 23 to 79, were recorded for the dose-escalation cohort. Intravenous ivuxolimab was administered to patients every 2 weeks at six dose levels: 0.01, 0.1, 0.3, 1.5, 3 and 10 mg/kg. On the study overall, not on this receptor specifically: Partial responders in the 0.1-3.0 mg/kg groups had among the lowest normalized peripheral clonal expansion, especially among CD8+ T cells. The antigen specificity of the clonally expanded peripheral T cells was not determined. Low levels of normalized T-cell clonal expansion were also seen in some patients who did not respond. After ivuxolimab, expanded clones were on average more numerous among CD8+ T cells than among CD4+ T cells. Clonal expansion of both CD4+ and CD8+ blood T cells was observed from baseline to week 6 at doses 0.1 to 3.0 mg/kg.

The CDR3, from cysteine to phenylalanine, totals 12 residues. Just CDR3 DNA is preserved here, 36 bases in frame from base 1. V loses 4 bases of germline sequence and J loses 10 bases, and the interval between the two ends is 11 bases. In the germline V gene (reference sequence), CDR1 corresponds to SGHNT and CDR2 to YYREEE. Patients with autoimmune disease history or receiving systemic immunosuppression were excluded from the trial. Peripheral blood for TCR sequencing was drawn from every dose cohort at baseline, at cycle 4 day 1 and at cycle 7 day 1. Samples came from an open-label, multicenter, first-in-human phase I dose-escalation trial of ivuxolimab. The trial enrolled adults with locally advanced or metastatic head and neck squamous cell, hepatocellular, melanoma or renal cell carcinoma. Before TCR sequencing, CD4+ T cells and CD8+ T cells were sorted from peripheral blood as separate populations.

Genomic DNA was extracted from sorted cells for sequencing of the TCRbeta CDR3 region. The immunoSEQ Assay was used for sequencing of TCRbeta CDR3 regions. Entries here come from immuneACCESS through TCRdb and include only in-frame sequences with V and J called. Some clones fail to appear in such tables; in the studies checked, an unresolved V gene covers under half of the shortfall, and the cause of the remainder is unknown. Across this sample there are approximately 54,000 clones, with about 88% seen only once. The ten largest clonotypes hold about 3.7% of the sample. The V and J segments used are TRBV5-4 and TRBJ1-4; the D gene remains uncertain. This TCR was recovered from an adult with an advanced solid tumor such as melanoma, head and neck, liver or kidney cancer. The sample here was CD4+ or CD8+ T cells sorted from blood, taken in a trial of the OX40 agonist ivuxolimab. The DNA is TGTGCCAGCAGCCGGACTATGGGAAAACTGTTTTTT. It encodes CASSRTMGKLFF.